The T cell receptor beta chain under discussion was sequenced for a study of OX40 agonist ivuxolimab in advanced cancers. The assay was immunoSEQ multiplex PCR, and TCRdb's table has in-frame clones only and misses some. The top ten clones hold 36% of a sample with 30,000 to 35,000 clones, roughly 89% of them seen once. V lost 2 bases, J lost 4 bases, and 9 bases stayed unmatched. The CDR3 length is 16 residues. Germline V gene sequence: CDR1 MGHRA, CDR2 YSYEKL. This sequence joins TRBV4-1 and TRBJ2-3, with 7 bases that match TRBD2. The sequence was collected from an adult with an advanced solid tumor such as melanoma, head and neck, liver or kidney cancer. The sample was CD4+ or CD8+ T cells sorted from blood, taken in a trial of the OX40 agonist ivuxolimab. CDR3 loop: CASSQLGLPGPDTQYF. CDR3 DNA sequence: TGCGCCAGCAGCCAACTGGGACTACCGGGCCCAGATACGCAGTATTTT.